The clone carrying this T cell receptor (beta chain) has just a few counts. What it binds is not known. Germline loops: CDR1 LGHNA, CDR2 YNFKEQ. The CDR3 consists of 16 residues. Trimming at V came to 1 base and at J to 5 bases, leaving 8 bases not matched to a gene. Sample barcodes and UMIs were carried by the TCR alpha and TCR beta cDNA libraries that 5'RACE generated with constant-segment primers. Each CDR3 protein is one row after TCRdb ran MiXCR on the 5' RACE reads. The sample lists hundreds of thousands of distinct CDR3 sequences, roughly 18% occurring once. This record belongs to a study of T-cell memory formation after mild COVID-19. Findings and caveats of the study: Researchers found some responding clones in pre-infection memory, a sign that cross-reactive memory joined. Clones that contracted clustered mainly in CM and EM if CD4+ and in EMRA if CD8+.

This chain joins TRBV4-2 and TRBJ2-5, with 9 bases lining up with TRBD1. The sequence came from an adult woman who had mild COVID-19 (a few samples of this study predate the infection). Cell type and time point are not known. Sequencing input: PBMCs or a T cell subset sorted from them (not recorded which). The CDR3 reads CASSQGGQGAPETQYF. The DNA of the CDR3 is TGTGCCAGCAGCCAAGGGGGACAGGGCGCCCCTGAGACCCAGTACTTC.